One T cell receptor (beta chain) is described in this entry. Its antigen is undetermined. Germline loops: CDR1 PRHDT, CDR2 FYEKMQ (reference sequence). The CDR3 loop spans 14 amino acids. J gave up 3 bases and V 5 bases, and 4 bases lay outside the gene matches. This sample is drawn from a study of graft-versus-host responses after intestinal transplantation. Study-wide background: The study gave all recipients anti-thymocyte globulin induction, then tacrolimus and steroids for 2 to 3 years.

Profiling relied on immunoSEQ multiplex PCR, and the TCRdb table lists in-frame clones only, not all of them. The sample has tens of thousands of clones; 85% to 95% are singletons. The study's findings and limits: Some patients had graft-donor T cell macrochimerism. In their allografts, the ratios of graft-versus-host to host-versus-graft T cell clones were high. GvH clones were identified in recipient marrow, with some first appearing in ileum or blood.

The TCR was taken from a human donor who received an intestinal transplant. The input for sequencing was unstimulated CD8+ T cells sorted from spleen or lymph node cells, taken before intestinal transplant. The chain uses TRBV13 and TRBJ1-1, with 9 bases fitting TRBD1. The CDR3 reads CASSPGTGYTEAFF. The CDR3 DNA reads TGTGCCAGCAGCCCCGGGACAGGGTACACTGAAGCTTTCTTT. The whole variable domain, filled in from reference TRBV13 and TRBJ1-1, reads AAGVIQSPRHLIKEKRETATLKCYPIPRHDTVYWYQQGPGQDPQFLISFYEKMQSDKGSIPDRFSAQQFSDYHSELNMSSLELGDSALYFCASSPGTGYTEAFFGQGTRLTVV.